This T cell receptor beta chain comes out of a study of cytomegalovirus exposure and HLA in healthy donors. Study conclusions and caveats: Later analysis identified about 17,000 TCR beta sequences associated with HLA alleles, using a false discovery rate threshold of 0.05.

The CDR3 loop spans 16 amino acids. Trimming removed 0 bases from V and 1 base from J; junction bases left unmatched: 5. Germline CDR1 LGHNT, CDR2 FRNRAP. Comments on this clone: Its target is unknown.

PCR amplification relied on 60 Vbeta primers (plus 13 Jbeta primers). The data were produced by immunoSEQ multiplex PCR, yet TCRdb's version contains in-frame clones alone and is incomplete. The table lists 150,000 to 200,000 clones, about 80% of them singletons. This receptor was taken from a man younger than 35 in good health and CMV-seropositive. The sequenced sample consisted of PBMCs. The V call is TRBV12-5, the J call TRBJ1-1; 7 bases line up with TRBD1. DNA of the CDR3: TGTGCTAGTGGTTTGGTCCCAGGGGGGCAGAACACTGAAGCTTTCTTT. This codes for CASGLVPGGQNTEAFF.